These T cell receptor beta chains were read from a single sample in a study of cytomegalovirus exposure and HLA in healthy donors. Only in-frame clones appear in the TCRdb table, and some are missing; sequencing was by immunoSEQ multiplex PCR. The data hold about 160,000 clones, with more than 65% observed a single time. The sample taken for sequencing was PBMCs. These receptors were collected from a man younger than 35 in good health and CMV-seropositive. Both conserved end residues are part of each CDR3. A D gene is named only where the DNA matches it firmly. Expanded clones get a size class; other rows say once, few or many, or leave the size out.

len,d_gene,v_gene,abundance,j_gene,CDR3aa,CDR3nt
15,TRBD1,TRBV9,-,TRBJ1-1,CASSEWTGMNTEAFF,TGTGCCAGCAGCGAGTGGACAGGAATGAACACTGAAGCTTTCTTT
14,TRBD1,TRBV5-1,once,TRBJ1-2,CASSPGQGAWGYTF,TGCGCCAGCAGTCCGGGACAGGGGGCTTGGGGCTACACCTTC
15,TRBD1,TRBV7-9,-,TRBJ1-2,CASSVGSGTAYGYTF,TGTGCCAGCAGCGTAGGGTCCGGGACAGCCTATGGCTACACCTTC
14,TRBD2,TRBV11-3,-,TRBJ2-1,CASSLAGGSNEQFF,TGTGCCAGCAGCCTAGCGGGGGGATCCAATGAGCAGTTCTTC
12,-,TRBV25-1,-,TRBJ2-3,CASSEGQREQYF,TGTGCCAGCAGTGAAGGGCAGAGGGAGCAGTATTTT
14,-,TRBV28,-,TRBJ2-3,CASSLSAVGDTQYF,TGTGCCAGCAGTTTATCGGCAGTCGGGGATACGCAGTATTTT
15,-,TRBV5-6,-,TRBJ2-1,CASSFEGLRGNEQFF,TGTGCCAGCAGCTTTGAGGGACTCCGGGGGAATGAGCAGTTCTTC
12,-,TRBV19,-,TRBJ1-1,CASLNSVHEAFF,TGTGCCAGTCTCAATTCAGTCCATGAAGCTTTCTTT
13,-,TRBV10-3,-,TRBJ1-1,CAIRIGEGTEAFF,TGTGCCATCAGAATAGGGGAGGGCACTGAAGCTTTCTTT
14,TRBD1,TRBV4-1,-,TRBJ2-2,CASSLDRATGELFF,TGCGCCAGCAGCCTCGACAGGGCCACCGGGGAGCTGTTTTTT
15,-,TRBV6-1,-,TRBJ2-1,CASSELDSSYNEQFF,TGTGCCAGCAGTGAATTGGACAGCTCCTACAATGAGCAGTTCTTC
14,-,TRBV6-1,-,TRBJ2-1,CASSTGISYNEQFF,TGTGCCAGCAGCACAGGGATTTCCTACAATGAGCAGTTCTTC
13,-,TRBV2,-,TRBJ1-1,CARRGGMYAEAFF,TGTGCCAGGAGGGGGGGGATGTACGCTGAAGCTTTCTTT
15,TRBD1,TRBV28,-,TRBJ1-4,CASSSTGATNEKLFF,TGTGCCAGCAGTTCCACAGGGGCAACTAATGAAAAACTGTTTTTT
11,-,TRBV5-4,-,TRBJ2-5,CASRFKETQYF,TGTGCCAGCAGGTTCAAAGAGACCCAGTACTTC
13,-,TRBV28,-,TRBJ1-4,CASMETTNEKLFF,TGTGCCAGCATGGAGACAACTAATGAAAAACTGTTTTTT